This TCR beta chain was recorded in a study of radiotherapy plus CTLA-4 blockade in lung cancer. Whole-study findings and limits: Clones of tumor-derived TCRs expanded in blood after radiotherapy plus ipilimumab.

Clones were sequenced by immunoSEQ multiplex PCR, and TCRdb holds only the in-frame ones, with some missing. The sample contains 53,000 or so clones, roughly 90% of which appear only once. This clone was detected a few times. Its antigen is not identified. The junction had 7 bases not matched to a gene; V was cut back by 5 bases and J by 3 bases. The germline CDR1 and CDR2 sequences are SEHNR and FQNEAQ (reference sequence). The CDR3 contains 14 residues. This clonotype originated in a human donor with non-small cell lung cancer whose response to radiotherapy plus ipilimumab could not be evaluated. The specimen was peripheral blood, collected from a patient treated with radiotherapy plus ipilimumab. V gene TRBV7-9 combines with J gene TRBJ2-7; 7 bases fit TRBD1. The CDR3 here is CASSSETGFYEQYF. CDR3 in DNA: TGTGCCAGCAGCAGTGAGACAGGGTTCTACGAGCAGTACTTC.